These T cell receptor beta chains were read from a single sample in a study of T-cell reconstitution after alpha-beta-depleted transplantation in children. One entry per CDR3 protein results from TCRdb running MiXCR on the PCR reads. The table includes 800,000 to 1,000,000 distinct CDR3 sequences, roughly 31% detected once. The sequencing used PBMCs, mostly from graft donor cells, collected 360 days after TCRalphabeta/CD19-depleted stem cell transplant. These receptors were obtained from a boy under two years old who had a stem cell transplant for SCID, so the T cells may come from the graft donor. Both conserved end residues are part of each CDR3. A D gene is named only where the DNA matches it firmly. A row's size may be missing; if present it is once, few, many or a size class.

d_call j_call clone_size v_call cdr3_nt cdr3_aa
. TRBJ1-1 . TRBV16 TGTGCCAGCAGCCAAGGAAGGAGGGGTACTGAAGCTTTCTTT CASSQGRRGTEAFF
. TRBJ2-5 many TRBV12-3/TRBV12-4 TGTGCCAGCAGCTTCCACCAAGAGACCCAGTACTTC CASSFHQETQYF
. TRBJ2-4 few TRBV15 TGTGCCACCAGCATTATACAGGGTCGAGCCAAAAACATTCAGTACTTC CATSIIQGRAKNIQYF
. TRBJ2-7 many TRBV20-1 TGCAGTGCTCCTTTGGCGGGGCCCTCCTACGAGCAGTACTTC CSAPLAGPSYEQYF
TRBD2 TRBJ2-5 . TRBV9 TGTGCCAGCACCCGATCCGGGGGGGCCGGGGAGACCCAGTACTTC CASTRSGGAGETQYF
TRBD2 TRBJ2-3 . TRBV25-1 TGTGCCAGCAGGGCGGGGGGATCCAGGACAGATACGCAGTATTTT CASRAGGSRTDTQYF
TRBD1 TRBJ2-7 . TRBV5-1 TGCGCCAGCATGGGGACAGTGAGCTCCTACGAGCAGTACTTC CASMGTVSSYEQYF
TRBD1 TRBJ1-2 . TRBV27 TGTGCCAGCCGCCCACCGGGACAGGGGGCTATCGACTATGGCTACACCTTC CASRPPGQGAIDYGYTF
. TRBJ1-2 . TRBV12-3/TRBV12-4 TGTGCCAGCAGTTGGGAGGGCCTTAACTATGGCTACACCTTC CASSWEGLNYGYTF
. TRBJ1-6 . TRBV7-9 TGTGCCAGCAGCTTTGATAGGCCTGATAATTCACCCCTCCACTTT CASSFDRPDNSPLHF
TRBD1 TRBJ1-5 . TRBV20-1 TGCAGTGCTAGAGAGGGTCCGGGACAGGGAAAAACTTTCAGCAATCAGCCCCAGCATTTT CSAREGPGQGKTFSNQPQHF
TRBD1 TRBJ1-1 . TRBV4-2 TGTGCCAGCAGCTTGAGCCACAGGGGAAACACTGAAGCTTTCTTT CASSLSHRGNTEAFF
. TRBJ1-6 few TRBV15 TGTGCCACCAGCCCAGATCGTCTCACAGGGCAAGGGGAGTTACCCCTCCACTTT CATSPDRLTGQGELPLHF
TRBD2 TRBJ2-1 few TRBV6-2/TRBV6-3 TGTGCCAGCAGCAACACGGGACTAGCCCGCAATGAGCAGTTCTTC CASSNTGLARNEQFF
. TRBJ2-5 . TRBV5-1 TGCGCCAGCAGCTTGGGAGGACAGTCCCAAGAGACCCAGTACTTC CASSLGGQSQETQYF
. TRBJ2-3 few TRBV12-3/TRBV12-4 TGTGCCAGCAGTAAAGGTAGCACAGATACGCAGTATTTT CASSKGSTDTQYF
. TRBJ1-2 . TRBV12-3/TRBV12-4 TGTGCCAGCAGTCCCCCAGCAGGCCTCCGAGGCTACACCTTC CASSPPAGLRGYTF
TRBD2 TRBJ2-3 few TRBV12-3/TRBV12-4 TGTGCCAGCAGCCCCGCCCTTAGCGGGGGGACCACAGATACGCAGTATTTT CASSPALSGGTTDTQYF
. TRBJ1-1 few TRBV5-8 TGTGCCAGCAGCTTGCTTGTCTCATTGGGTGAAGCTTTCTTT CASSLLVSLGEAFF
. TRBJ2-5 . TRBV29-1 TGCAGCGTTGAGGGGGGAAGCTACGATACGCAAGAGACCCAGTACTTC CSVEGGSYDTQETQYF
TRBD2 TRBJ2-1 few TRBV6-1 TGTGCCAGCACTGGACTAGCGGGGCTAAGCTCCTACAATGAGCAGTTCTTC CASTGLAGLSSYNEQFF
TRBD1 TRBJ2-1 few TRBV7-2 TGTGCCAGCAGCTTAACAGGAGTAGGGGGCTACTACAATGAGCAGTTCTTC CASSLTGVGGYYNEQFF
. TRBJ2-3 . TRBV5-1 TGCGCCAGCAGCTTGGGGTCAGCCAGAAACACAGATACGCAGTATTTT CASSLGSARNTDTQYF
. TRBJ1-5 few TRBV10-3 TGTGCCATCGGAGAACAGGGAAATCAGCCCCAGCATTTT CAIGEQGNQPQHF
TRBD2 TRBJ2-5 few TRBV20-1 TGCAGTGCTAATGGGATGACTAGCCGGTCGGGGACCCAGTACTTC CSANGMTSRSGTQYF
TRBD1 TRBJ2-2 . TRBV30 TGTGCCTGGAGTGTAGCCCAGGGGGTCACCGGGGAGCTGTTTTTT CAWSVAQGVTGELFF
TRBD1 TRBJ2-2 few TRBV12-3/TRBV12-4 TGTGCCAGCAGTTTATGGACAGGGGCCGGGGAGCTGTTTTTT CASSLWTGAGELFF
TRBD1 TRBJ2-2 few TRBV27 TGTGCCAGCCGGACAGGGGGTTGGTTTAGCGGGGAGCTGTTTTTT CASRTGGWFSGELFF
. TRBJ1-2 . TRBV12-3/TRBV12-4 TGTGCCAGCAGTGCACCGGGACGCTATGGCTACACCTTC CASSAPGRYGYTF
TRBD2 TRBJ2-3 . TRBV9 TGTGCCAGCAGCTGGGCGGGGGGCCGTCCAGATACGCAGTATTTT CASSWAGGRPDTQYF
. TRBJ2-2 few TRBV5-5 TGTGCCAGCAGCTTACGACCGCTCAACACCGGGGAGCTGTTTTTT CASSLRPLNTGELFF
TRBD1 TRBJ2-7 . TRBV5-1 TGCGCCAGCAGCTTCCAGGGGGACAACTACGAGCAGTACTTC CASSFQGDNYEQYF
. TRBJ1-3 . TRBV20-1 TGCAGTGCAGAAACAGGGTCTGGAAACACCATATATTTT CSAETGSGNTIYF
. TRBJ2-7 . TRBV20-1 TGCAGTGCTAAAGGTCGCCCGGGGCAGTACTTC CSAKGRPGQYF
. TRBJ2-3 . TRBV29-1 TGCAGCGTTGACTCACCTGACCTGGGAGATACGCAGTATTTT CSVDSPDLGDTQYF
. TRBJ2-1 few TRBV4-1 TGCGCCAGCAGCCAAGACTGGGGGTACAATGAGCAGTTCTTC CASSQDWGYNEQFF
TRBD1 TRBJ2-4 many TRBV3-1 TGTGCCAGCAGCCGACAGGGTGGGACCAAAAACATTCAGTACTTC CASSRQGGTKNIQYF
. TRBJ2-2 . TRBV11-2 TGTGCCAGCAGCTCGGGGTTGGGGGAGCTGTTTTTT CASSSGLGELFF
. TRBJ2-7 . TRBV20-1 TGCAGTGCTAGATTCGGGGCCGCGCCCTCCTACGAGCAGTACTTC CSARFGAAPSYEQYF
TRBD1 TRBJ2-1 . TRBV29-1 TGCAGCGTTGACAGGGGGCCCCTCTCCTACAATGAGCAGTTCTTC CSVDRGPLSYNEQFF
. TRBJ1-1 . TRBV4-2 TGTGCCAGCAGCCAAGATCCACTTTTGCAGACTGAAGCTTTCTTT CASSQDPLLQTEAFF
. TRBJ1-1 many TRBV14 TGTGCCAGCAGCCAAGGCCCTAACACTGAAGCTTTCTTT CASSQGPNTEAFF
. TRBJ1-2 . TRBV28 TGTGCCAGCAGTTTAGCGGTGGCAGCCTATGGCTACACCTTC CASSLAVAAYGYTF
TRBD2 TRBJ2-1 few TRBV2 TGTGCCAGCAGTGGACTAGCGGGGATCTACAATGAGCAGTTCTTC CASSGLAGIYNEQFF
. TRBJ1-2 few TRBV20-1 TGCAGTGCTAGAGATCCGGGGGCCTCTAACTATGGCTACACCTTC CSARDPGASNYGYTF
. TRBJ2-7 few TRBV4-2 TGTGCCAGCAGCCAAGGACTAGGGAAGCAGTACTTC CASSQGLGKQYF
TRBD1 TRBJ2-5 few TRBV15 TGTGCCACCAGCAGAGGGACAGGGGGCTCAGAGACCCAGTACTTC CATSRGTGGSETQYF
. TRBJ2-5 . TRBV12-3/TRBV12-4 TGTGCCAGCAGGGGGAGTGCGAGAGAGACCCAGTACTTC CASRGSARETQYF
TRBD1 TRBJ2-1 . TRBV5-1 TGCGCCAGCTACCGGGACAGGGTTTACAATGAGCAGTTCTTC CASYRDRVYNEQFF
. TRBJ2-5 . TRBV3-1 TGTGCCAGCAGCCAAGATCACCAAGAGACCCAGTACTTC CASSQDHQETQYF
. TRBJ2-7 . TRBV12-3/TRBV12-4 TGTGCCAGCAGGGAGGGCGGACCCTACCTCTACGAGCAGTACTTC CASREGGPYLYEQYF
. TRBJ2-7 . TRBV20-1 TGCAGTGCTAGAGATAGGACGGGGGCCTCCTACGAGCAGTACTTC CSARDRTGASYEQYF
TRBD1 TRBJ1-1 few TRBV5-1 TGCGCCAGCAGCTTGGCCTCCGGACAGGCGAACACTGAAGCTTTCTTT CASSLASGQANTEAFF
. TRBJ2-7 . TRBV24-1 TGTGCCACCAGTGATAGTCGGGCGCCAAACACCTACGAGCAGTACTTC CATSDSRAPNTYEQYF
TRBD1 TRBJ1-4 . TRBV3-1 TGTGCCAGCAGCCAAGGTGGGACAGGGGGTGAAAAACTGTTTTTT CASSQGGTGGEKLFF
. TRBJ2-1 . TRBV20-1 TGCAGTGCTAGCGGCTCCCAAGGATTTGAGCAGTTCTTC CSASGSQGFEQFF
. TRBJ2-7 few TRBV12-3/TRBV12-4 TGTGCCAGCAGCCGACTACAGGGAGCCTACGAGCAGTACTTC CASSRLQGAYEQYF